This TCR beta chain was found in a study of Ad26.COV2.S vaccination and SARS-CoV-2 variants. About the research overall: Intramuscularly, Ad26.COV2.S was given either once or twice, 56 days apart.

Sequencing was performed with immunoSEQ multiplex PCR; in TCRdb, only in-frame clones are kept and a portion is missing. The table includes around 450,000 clones, around nine tenths detected once. The treatment: around 19 received Ad26.COV2.S at low or high dose, single or two shots; a few received placebo; per-sample allocation not given. At day 63 after the first vaccine or placebo injection, samples were drawn. Vaccination used an Ad26 vector expressing Wuhan-strain SARS-CoV-2 spike. Turning to this clone: The antigen remains undetermined.

Study-wide results and limits: Those who received the vaccine showed greater spike-specific TCR breadth than those given placebo. The TCR breadth and depth analyses may have produced an underestimate of total T cell responses.

The germline gives CDR1 SGHTA, CDR2 FQGTGA. The V gene end was trimmed by 1 base and the J gene end by 6 bases; junction bases not matched to a gene: 3. This CDR3 is 15 amino acids long. Here the sequenced sample was peripheral blood, taken in a trial of Ad26.COV2.S vaccine versus placebo. The chain employs TRBV7-3 and TRBJ2-1, with TRBD2 matching over 10 bases. The origin of this receptor is a person aged 18 to 65 who received the Ad26.COV2.S COVID-19 vaccine or a placebo. CDR3 bases: TGTGCCAGCAGCTTAATAGCGGGAGGTTTCAATGAGCAGTTCTTC. This sequence encodes CASSLIAGGFNEQFF.